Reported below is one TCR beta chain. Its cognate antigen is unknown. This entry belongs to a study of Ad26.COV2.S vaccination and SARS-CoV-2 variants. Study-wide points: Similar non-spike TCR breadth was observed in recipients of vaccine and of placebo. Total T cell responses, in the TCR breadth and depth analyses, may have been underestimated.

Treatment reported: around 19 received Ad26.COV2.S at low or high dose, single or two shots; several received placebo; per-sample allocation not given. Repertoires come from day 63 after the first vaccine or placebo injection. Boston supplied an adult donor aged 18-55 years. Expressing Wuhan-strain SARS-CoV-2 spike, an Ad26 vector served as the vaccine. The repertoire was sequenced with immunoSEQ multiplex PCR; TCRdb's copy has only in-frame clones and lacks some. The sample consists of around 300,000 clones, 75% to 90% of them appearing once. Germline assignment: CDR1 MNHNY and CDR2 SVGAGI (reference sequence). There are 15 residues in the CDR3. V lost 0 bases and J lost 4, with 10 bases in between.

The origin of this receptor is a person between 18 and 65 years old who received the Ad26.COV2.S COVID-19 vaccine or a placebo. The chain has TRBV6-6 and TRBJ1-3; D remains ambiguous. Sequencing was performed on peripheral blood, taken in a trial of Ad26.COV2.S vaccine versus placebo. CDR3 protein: CASSYSGEWGNTIYF. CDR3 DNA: TGTGCCAGCAGTTACTCCGGTGAATGGGGAAACACCATATATTTT.